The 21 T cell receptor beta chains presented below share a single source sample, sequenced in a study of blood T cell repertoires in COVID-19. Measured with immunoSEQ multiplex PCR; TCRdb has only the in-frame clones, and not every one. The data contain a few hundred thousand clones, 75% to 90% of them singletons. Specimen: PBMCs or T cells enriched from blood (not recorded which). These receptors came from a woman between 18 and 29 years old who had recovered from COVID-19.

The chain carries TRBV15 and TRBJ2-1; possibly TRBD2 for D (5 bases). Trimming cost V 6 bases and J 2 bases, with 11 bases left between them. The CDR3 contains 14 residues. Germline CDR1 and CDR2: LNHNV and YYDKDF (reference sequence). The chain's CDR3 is CATRSSGTYNEQFF. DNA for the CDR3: TGTGCCACCAGGTCATCCGGGACCTACAATGAGCAGTTCTTC.

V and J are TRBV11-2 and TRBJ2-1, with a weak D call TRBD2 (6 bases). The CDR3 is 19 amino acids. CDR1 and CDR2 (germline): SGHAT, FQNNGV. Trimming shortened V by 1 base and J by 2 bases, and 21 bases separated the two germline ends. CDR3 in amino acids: CASSLGVTTDGGTYNEQFF. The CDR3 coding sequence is TGTGCCAGCAGCTTAGGTGTGACTACCGATGGAGGGACCTACAATGAGCAGTTCTTC.

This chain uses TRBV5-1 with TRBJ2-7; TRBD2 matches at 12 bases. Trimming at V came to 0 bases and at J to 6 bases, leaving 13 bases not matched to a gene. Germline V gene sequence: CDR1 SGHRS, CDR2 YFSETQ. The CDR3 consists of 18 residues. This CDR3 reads CASSLVGRLAGASVEQYF. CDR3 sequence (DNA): TGCGCCAGCAGCTTGGTGGGCAGACTAGCGGGGGCCTCGGTCGAGCAGTACTTC.

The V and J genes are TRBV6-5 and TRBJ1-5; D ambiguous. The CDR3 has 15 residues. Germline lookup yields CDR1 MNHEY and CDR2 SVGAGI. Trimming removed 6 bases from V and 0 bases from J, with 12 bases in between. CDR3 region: CASSPASYSNQPQHF. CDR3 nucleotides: TGTGCCAGCAGCCCCGCGAGTTATAGCAATCAGCCCCAGCATTTT.

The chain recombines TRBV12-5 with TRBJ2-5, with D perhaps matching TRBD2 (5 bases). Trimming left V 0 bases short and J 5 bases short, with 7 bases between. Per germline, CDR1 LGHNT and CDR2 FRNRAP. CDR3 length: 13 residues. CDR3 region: CASGLVQRETQYF. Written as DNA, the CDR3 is TGTGCTAGTGGTTTGGTTCAGCGGGAGACCCAGTACTTC.

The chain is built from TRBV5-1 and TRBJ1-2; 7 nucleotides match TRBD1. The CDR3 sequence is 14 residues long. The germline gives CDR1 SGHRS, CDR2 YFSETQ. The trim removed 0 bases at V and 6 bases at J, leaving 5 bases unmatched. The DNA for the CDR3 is TGCGCCAGCAGCTTGGCACAGGGGATGGATGGCTACACCTTC. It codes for CASSLAQGMDGYTF.

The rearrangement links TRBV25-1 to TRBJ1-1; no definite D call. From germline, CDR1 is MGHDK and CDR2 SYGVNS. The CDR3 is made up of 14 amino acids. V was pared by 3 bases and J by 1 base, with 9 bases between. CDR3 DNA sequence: TGTGCCAGCAGTGATGGGAGGAGGAACACTGAAGCTTTCTTT. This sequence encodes CASSDGRRNTEAFF. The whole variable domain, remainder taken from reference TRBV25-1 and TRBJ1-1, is EADIYQTPRYLVIGTGKKITLECSQTMGHDKMYWYQQDPGMELHLIHYSYGVNSTEKGDLSSESTVSRIRTEHFPLTLESARPSHTSQYLCASSDGRRNTEAFFGQGTRLTVV.

The CDR3 region has the DNA TGTGCCAGCAGCTCGCCGGTTGGGGACAGCTCGTGCTATGGCTACACCTTC. It yields the protein CASSSPVGDSSCYGYTF. J is TRBJ1-2 and V is TRBV11-2; TRBD1 aligns across 7 bases. The ends lost 4 bases at V and 4 bases at J; junction bases unmatched: 15. The germline V gene has CDR1 SGHAT and CDR2 FQNNGV. The CDR3 loop spans 17 amino acids.

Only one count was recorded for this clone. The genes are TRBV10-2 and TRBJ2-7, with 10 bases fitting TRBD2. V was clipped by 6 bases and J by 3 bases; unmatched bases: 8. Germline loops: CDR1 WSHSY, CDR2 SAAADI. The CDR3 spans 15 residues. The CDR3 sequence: CASRATSGVFYEQYF. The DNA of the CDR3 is TGCGCCAGCAGAGCCACTAGCGGGGTTTTCTACGAGCAGTACTTC.

This CDR3 reads CASSDQRGGDTQYF. CDR3 coding DNA: TGTGCCAGCAGCGACCAGCGGGGAGGAGATACGCAGTATTTT. This chain joins TRBV9 and TRBJ2-3, with 7 bases lining up with TRBD2. Per the germline V gene, CDR1 is SGDLS and CDR2 is YYNGEE. V dropped 3 bases and J dropped 5; count of bases not matched to a gene: 6. CDR3 length: 14 residues. The whole variable domain, filled in from reference TRBV9 and TRBJ2-3, reads DSGVTQTPKHLITATGQRVTLRCSPRSGDLSVYWYQQSLDQGLQFLIQYYNGEERAKGNILERFSAQQFPDLHSELNLSSLELGDSALYFCASSDQRGGDTQYFGPGTRLTVL.

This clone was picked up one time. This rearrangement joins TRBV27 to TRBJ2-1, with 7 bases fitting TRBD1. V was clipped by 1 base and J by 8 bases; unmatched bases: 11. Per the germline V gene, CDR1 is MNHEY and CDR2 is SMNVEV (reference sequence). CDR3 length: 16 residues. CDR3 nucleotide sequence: TGTGCCAGCAGTTTATACACACAGGGGAAAGATGATGAGCAGTTCTTC. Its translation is CASSLYTQGKDDEQFF.

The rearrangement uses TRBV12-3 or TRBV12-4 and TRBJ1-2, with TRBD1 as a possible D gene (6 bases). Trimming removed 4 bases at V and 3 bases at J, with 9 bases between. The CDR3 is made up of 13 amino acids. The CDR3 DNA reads TGTGCCAGCAGTTCCGCAGGGGACTATGGCTACACCTTC. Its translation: CASSSAGDYGYTF.

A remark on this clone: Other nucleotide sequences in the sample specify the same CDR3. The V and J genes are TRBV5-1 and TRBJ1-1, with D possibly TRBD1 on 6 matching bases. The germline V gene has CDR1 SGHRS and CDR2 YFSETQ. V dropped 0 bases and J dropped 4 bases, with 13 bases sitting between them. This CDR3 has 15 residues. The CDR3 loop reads CASSLDGGRSTEAFF. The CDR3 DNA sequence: TGCGCCAGCAGCTTGGATGGGGGCAGGAGCACTGAAGCTTTCTTT.

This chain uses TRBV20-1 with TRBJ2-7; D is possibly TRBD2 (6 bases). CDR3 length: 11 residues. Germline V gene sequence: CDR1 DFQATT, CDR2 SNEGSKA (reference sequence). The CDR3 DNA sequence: TGCACCGGACGGGGGACCTACGAGCAGTACTTC. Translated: CTGRGTYEQYF.

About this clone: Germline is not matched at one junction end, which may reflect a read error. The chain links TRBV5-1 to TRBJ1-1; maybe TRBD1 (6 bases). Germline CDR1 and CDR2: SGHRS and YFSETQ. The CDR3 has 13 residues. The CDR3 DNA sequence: TGCGCCAGCAGCGCATCCCAGGGGTACGAGGCTTTTTTT. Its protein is CASSASQGYEAFF. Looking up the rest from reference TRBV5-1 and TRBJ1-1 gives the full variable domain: KAGVTQTPRYLIKTRGQQVTLSCSPISGHRSVSWYQQTPGQGLQFLFEYFSETQRNKGNFPGRFSGRQFSNSRSEMNVSTLELGDSALYLCASSASQGYEAFFGQGTRLTVV.

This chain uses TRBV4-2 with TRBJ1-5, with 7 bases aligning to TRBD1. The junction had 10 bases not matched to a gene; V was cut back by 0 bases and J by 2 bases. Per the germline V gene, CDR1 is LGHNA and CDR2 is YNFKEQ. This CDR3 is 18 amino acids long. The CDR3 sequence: CASSQDGIGTARNQPQHF. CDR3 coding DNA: TGTGCCAGCAGCCAAGATGGGATAGGGACAGCGCGCAATCAGCCCCAGCATTTT.

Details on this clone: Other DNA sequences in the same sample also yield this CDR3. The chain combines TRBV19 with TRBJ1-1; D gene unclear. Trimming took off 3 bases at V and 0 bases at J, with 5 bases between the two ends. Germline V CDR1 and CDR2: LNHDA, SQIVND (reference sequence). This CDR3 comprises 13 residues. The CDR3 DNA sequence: TGTGCCAGTAGTATCGGTGTGAACACTGAAGCTTTCTTT. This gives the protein CASSIGVNTEAFF.

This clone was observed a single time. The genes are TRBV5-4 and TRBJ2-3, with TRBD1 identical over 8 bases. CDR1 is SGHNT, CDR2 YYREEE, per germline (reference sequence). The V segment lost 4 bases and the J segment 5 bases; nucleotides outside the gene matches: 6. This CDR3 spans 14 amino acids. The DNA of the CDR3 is TGTGCCAGCAGCCAAAAACAGGGGGAAGATACGCAGTATTTT. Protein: CASSQKQGEDTQYF.

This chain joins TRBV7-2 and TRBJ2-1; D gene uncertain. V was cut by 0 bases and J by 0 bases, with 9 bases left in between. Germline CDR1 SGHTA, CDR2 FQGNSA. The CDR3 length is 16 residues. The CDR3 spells CASSLARAPSYNEQFF. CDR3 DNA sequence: TGTGCCAGCAGCTTAGCGCGAGCGCCCTCCTACAATGAGCAGTTCTTC. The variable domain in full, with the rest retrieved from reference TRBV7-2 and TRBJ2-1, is GAGVSQSPSNKVTEKGKDVELRCDPISGHTALYWYRQSLGQGLEFLIYFQGNSAPDKSGLPSDRFSAERTGGSVSTLTIQRTQQEDSAVYLCASSLARAPSYNEQFFGPGTRLTVL.

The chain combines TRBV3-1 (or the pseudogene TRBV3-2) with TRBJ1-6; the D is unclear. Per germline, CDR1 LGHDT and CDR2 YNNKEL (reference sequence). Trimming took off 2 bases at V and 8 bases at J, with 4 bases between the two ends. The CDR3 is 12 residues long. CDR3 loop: CASSQFDSPLHF. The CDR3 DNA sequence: TGTGCCAGCAGCCAATTCGATTCACCCCTCCACTTT.

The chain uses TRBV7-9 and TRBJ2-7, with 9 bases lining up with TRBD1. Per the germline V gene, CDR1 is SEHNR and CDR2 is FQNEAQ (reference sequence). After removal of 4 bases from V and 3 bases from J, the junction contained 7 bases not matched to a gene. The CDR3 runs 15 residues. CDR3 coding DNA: TGTGCCAGCAGCTCGCCGGGACAGGGTCGCTACGAGCAGTACTTC. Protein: CASSSPGQGRYEQYF.